This T cell receptor beta chain stems from a study of CD8 T cells in ankylosing spondylitis. Trimming at V came to 2 bases and at J to 6 bases, leaving 2 bases not matched to a gene. CDR1 and CDR2 (germline): DFQATT, SNEGSKA (reference sequence). The CDR3 sequence is 13 residues long. Using quantitative 5'-RACE with molecular barcodes, the authors made TCR beta libraries. TCRdb independently ran MiXCR on the 5' RACE reads; one entry per CDR3 protein. The data contain about 360,000 distinct CDR3 sequences, about 20% of them singletons. The V call is TRBV20-1, the J call TRBJ2-7, with 12 bases that match TRBD2. The TCR comes from a male donor with ankylosing spondylitis or in good health (not recorded which). Input material: blood, either unsorted or a sorted T cell fraction (not recorded which). The CDR3 sequence is CSARLAGGVEQYF. CDR3 coding DNA: TGCAGTGCTAGACTAGCGGGGGGGGTCGAGCAGTACTTC.